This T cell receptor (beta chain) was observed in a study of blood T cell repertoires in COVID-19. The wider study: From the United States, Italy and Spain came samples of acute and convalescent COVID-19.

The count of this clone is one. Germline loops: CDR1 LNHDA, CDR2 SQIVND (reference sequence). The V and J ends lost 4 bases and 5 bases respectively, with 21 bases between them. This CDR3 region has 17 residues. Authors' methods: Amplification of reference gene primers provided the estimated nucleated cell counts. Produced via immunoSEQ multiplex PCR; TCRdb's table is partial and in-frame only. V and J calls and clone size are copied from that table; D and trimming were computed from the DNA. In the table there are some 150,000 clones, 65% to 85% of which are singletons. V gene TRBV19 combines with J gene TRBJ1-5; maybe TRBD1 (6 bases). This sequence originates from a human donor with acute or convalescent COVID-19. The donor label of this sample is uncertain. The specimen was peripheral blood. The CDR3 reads CASSKGVDRPDYQPQHF. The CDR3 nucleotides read TGTGCCAGTAGTAAAGGGGTAGACAGGCCGGATTATCAGCCCCAGCATTTT.